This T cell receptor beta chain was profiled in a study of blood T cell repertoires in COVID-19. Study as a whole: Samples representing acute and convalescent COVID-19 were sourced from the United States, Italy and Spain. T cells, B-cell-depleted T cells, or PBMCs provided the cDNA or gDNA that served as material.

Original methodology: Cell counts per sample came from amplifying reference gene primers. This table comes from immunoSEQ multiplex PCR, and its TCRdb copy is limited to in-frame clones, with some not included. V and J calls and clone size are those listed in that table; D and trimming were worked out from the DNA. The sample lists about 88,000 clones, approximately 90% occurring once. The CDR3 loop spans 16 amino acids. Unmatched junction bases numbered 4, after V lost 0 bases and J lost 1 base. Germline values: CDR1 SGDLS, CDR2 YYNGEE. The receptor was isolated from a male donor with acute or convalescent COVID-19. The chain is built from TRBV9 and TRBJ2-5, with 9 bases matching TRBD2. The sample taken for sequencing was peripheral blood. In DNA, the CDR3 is TGTGCCAGCAGCGTAGAGGCTAGCGGGGTCCAAGAGACCCAGTACTTC. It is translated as CASSVEASGVQETQYF.